The sequence of this T cell receptor beta chain was determined in a study of T cells in narcolepsy (dated by TCRdb to the late 2010s). General notes on the study: Healthy control donors were enrolled in the study alongside patients who had narcolepsy type 1 or type 2 (NT1, NT2). The study used TCR Vbeta sequencing to track clonotypes in blood and CSF while looking for autoreactive T cells in narcolepsy patients that target self-antigens of hypocretin neurons (hypocretin, TRIB2). The study at large found these results: Numbers of sequenced blood memory CD4+ clonotypes were comparable, averaging about 39,494 in patients and roughly 35,000 in controls. According to the report, autoreactive clonotypes were detected serially in the blood of the same patients and of different patients, but not in healthy controls. Certain blood memory CD4+ repertoires from patients and controls had no sequences that matched autoreactive T cell clones. HCRT-specific and TRIB2-specific autoreactive clonotypes were highlighted in plots that compared CD4+ T cell clonotypes in CSF versus blood from the same patient.

About this clone: The antigen it recognizes is unknown. No qualities accompany the bases; no much larger clone lies one base away.

The germline V gene (reference sequence) sets CDR1 to SGHKS and CDR2 to YYEKEE. At the junction V is shortened by 0 bases and J by 1 base, with 5 bases in between. The CDR3 holds 14 amino acids from the cysteine to the phenylalanine. The read is trimmed to its CDR3 DNA, 42 bases read in frame from base 1. The library was obtained by the immunoSEQ multiplex PCR assay. TCRdb retrieved this table from immuneACCESS and kept in-frame rearrangements only. Not all clones are present; in checked studies, unresolved V genes account for under half, and no reason is known for the remainder. The sample table holds around 25,000 clones, of which around 85% were seen once. The ten largest account for 0.71% of the sample. For TCR Vbeta sequencing, memory CD4+ T cells were sorted ex vivo from the peripheral blood of narcolepsy patients and healthy controls.

In this chain, TRBV5-5 is recombined with TRBJ1-5; the D segment cannot be called with confidence. This receptor was obtained from a human donor with narcolepsy. Material: CD45RA- memory CD4+ T cells from PBMCs. Per the publication, the cell subset or site label means: memory T cells sorted ex vivo from peripheral blood. The CDR3 protein sequence reads: CASSLGRSNQPQHF. The DNA reads as follows: TGTGCCAGCAGCTTGGGACGGAGCAATCAGCCCCAGCATTTT.